The 20 T cell receptor beta chains reported below all come from one sample, sequenced in a study of chemoradiotherapy in HPV16-positive cancers. TCRdb's table, derived via immunoSEQ multiplex PCR, lists solely in-frame clones and lacks some. In the table there are about 66,000 clones, around nine tenths of which are singletons. Sequenced here: blood, sampled from a patient who underwent chemoradiotherapy. These TCRs come from a human donor with HPV-associated anogenital cancer.

The chain recombines TRBV9 with TRBJ2-3; D gene ambiguous. CDR1 and CDR2 from the germline V gene are SGDLS and YYNGEE. The CDR3 is made up of 13 amino acids. The V gene lost 0 bases and the J gene lost 6 bases, with 8 bases spanning the gap. CDR3 region: CASSVGEDDTQYF. The DNA for the CDR3 is TGTGCCAGCAGCGTAGGGGAAGACGATACGCAGTATTTT.

The V call is TRBV6-1, the J call TRBJ1-5, with a tentative D call TRBD1 (6 bases). V was trimmed by 1 base and J by 7 bases, leaving 11 bases between them. Per the germline V gene, CDR1 is MNHNS and CDR2 is SASEGT. CDR3 length equals 14 residues. The CDR3 DNA is TGTGCCAGCAGTGAAGAAGGGGGTGGACAGCCCCAGCATTTT. Protein sequence: CASSEEGGGQPQHF.

V usage is TRBV2 and J usage is TRBJ1-2, with no clear D. The V gene lost 7 bases and the J gene lost 5 bases, with 11 bases spanning the gap. Germline assignment: CDR1 SNHLY and CDR2 FYNNEI. The CDR3 runs 12 residues. CDR3: CASKKPSYGYTF. The CDR3 nucleotides are TGTGCCAGCAAGAAACCCAGTTATGGCTACACCTTC.

This clone appeared a single time. The chain links TRBV19 to TRBJ2-2; D ambiguous. The CDR3 spans 14 residues. CDR1 is LNHDA, CDR2 SQIVND, per germline (reference sequence). Trimming left V 3 bases short and J 4 bases short, with 9 bases between. CDR3 sequence (DNA): TGTGCCAGTAGTATCCTCCGGGCCACCGGGGAGCTGTTTTTT. Translating it yields CASSILRATGELFF.

The V call is TRBV20-1, the J call TRBJ2-5, with D hard to call. Trimming stripped 6 bases from V and 1 base from J, with 6 bases between. Germline V gives CDR1 DFQATT, CDR2 SNEGSKA (reference sequence). There are 11 residues in the CDR3. The CDR3 DNA follows: TGCAGTGCGAACATCCAAGAGACCCAGTACTTC. This encodes CSANIQETQYF.

This chain links TRBV2 with TRBJ2-7; the D gene is possibly TRBD2 (7 bases). The CDR3 is 16 residues long. Trimming cost V 4 bases and J 0 bases, with 16 bases left between them. From germline, CDR1 is SNHLY and CDR2 FYNNEI. The CDR3 DNA reads TGTGCCAGCAGTGGATTCGGGGGGCGGGGCTCCTACGAGCAGTACTTC. Its protein product is CASSGFGGRGSYEQYF.

The chain combines TRBV2 with TRBJ1-2; D ambiguous. Germline-derived CDR1 and CDR2 are SNHLY and FYNNEI. Trimming stripped 2 bases from V and 4 bases from J, with 14 bases between. The CDR3 length is 15 residues. Written as DNA, the CDR3 is TGTGCCAGCAGTGAAACTTCCCGTGCCAGCTATGGCTACACCTTC. It specifies CASSETSRASYGYTF. Filled out from reference TRBV2 and TRBJ1-2, the complete variable domain reads EPEVTQTPSHQVTQMGQEVILRCVPISNHLYFYWYRQILGQKVEFLVSFYNNEISEKSEIFDDQFSVERPDGSNFTLKIRSTKLEDSAMYFCASSETSRASYGYTFGSGTRLTVV.

This chain joins TRBV4-1 and TRBJ2-7; 10 bases match TRBD2. V gave up 2 bases and J gave up 3 bases; unmatched junction bases: 4. In germline, CDR1 is MGHRA, CDR2 YSYEKL. The CDR3 is 15 amino acids. The CDR3: CASSQLAGGDYEQYF. As DNA, the CDR3 is TGCGCCAGCAGCCAATTAGCGGGGGGCGACTACGAGCAGTACTTC.

The V call is TRBV11-2, the J call TRBJ2-7; 14 bases line up with TRBD2. The CDR3 runs 15 residues. V lost 1 base to trimming and J lost 7 bases; unmatched junction nucleotides: 3. The V gene's germline CDR1 is SGHAT and CDR2 FQNNGV. The CDR3, as DNA: TGTGCCAGCAGCTTAGGGACTAGCGGGGGGATTGAGCAGTACTTC. It yields the protein CASSLGTSGGIEQYF.

This rearrangement joins TRBV15 to TRBJ2-2; TRBD1 might be the D (5 bases). This CDR3 has 15 amino acids. Germline V CDR1 and CDR2: LNHNV, YYDKDF (reference sequence). V shed 1 base and J shed 6 bases, with 12 bases lying between them. CDR3 sequence (DNA): TGTGCCACCAGCAGAGTGACAGCTTCTCCCGGGGAGCTGTTTTTT. It encodes CATSRVTASPGELFF.

This clone came up once. The J gene is TRBJ2-3, the V gene TRBV5-1; D is perhaps TRBD1 (5 bases). The germline V and J ends were trimmed by 5 bases and 2 bases, with 9 bases remaining between them. The CDR3 is 13 residues long. CDR1 is SGHRS, CDR2 YFSETQ, per germline. CDR3 amino acids: CASRVGATDTQYF. The CDR3 nucleotides are TGCGCCAGCAGAGTAGGGGCCACAGATACGCAGTATTTT.

Worth noting for this clone: The sample holds other DNA sequences that translate to the same CDR3. The genes are TRBV29-1 and TRBJ1-1; D not resolved. The CDR3 is 11 residues long. Trimming removed 6 bases from V and 1 base from J, with 6 bases in between. The germline gives CDR1 SQVTM, CDR2 ANQGSEA. CDR3 region: CSVSGNTEAFF. The CDR3 DNA reads as TGCAGCGTGTCGGGGAACACTGAAGCTTTCTTT.

The chain carries TRBV5-1 and TRBJ2-2, with 8 bases fitting TRBD1. Germline V CDR1 and CDR2: SGHRS, YFSETQ. Trimming took 4 bases from V and 1 from J; bases not matched to a gene: 3. The CDR3 extends over 15 amino acids. The CDR3 sequence: CASSTGGGNTGELFF. Written as DNA, the CDR3 is TGCGCCAGCAGCACAGGGGGAGGGAACACCGGGGAGCTGTTTTTT.

The V call is TRBV6-4, the J call TRBJ2-1; D is uncertain. Germline CDR1 and CDR2: MRHNA and SNTAGT. The CDR3 is made up of 15 amino acids. Trimming took off 5 bases at V and 0 bases at J, with 11 bases between the two ends. The CDR3 region has the DNA TGTGCCAGCAGTCAAGACACAAACTCCTACAATGAGCAGTTCTTC. Translation gives CASSQDTNSYNEQFF.

This chain joins TRBV25-1 and TRBJ1-1; 11 nucleotides line up with TRBD1. The germline CDR1 and CDR2 sequences are MGHDK and SYGVNS. The CDR3 extends over 17 amino acids. V lost 1 base to trimming and J lost 5 bases; unmatched junction nucleotides: 9. CDR3 nucleotide sequence: TGTGCCAGCAGTGAATCCGGGACAGGGGGAGATGGGACTGAAGCTTTCTTT. Translated: CASSESGTGGDGTEAFF.

This chain uses TRBV4-2 with TRBJ2-3; the match to TRBD2 covers 8 bases. The V gene's germline CDR1 is LGHNA and CDR2 YNFKEQ. The CDR3 is made up of 16 amino acids. After removal of 1 base from V and 1 base from J, the junction contained 4 bases not matched to a gene. The CDR3 is CASSQVLAGRTDTQYF. The CDR3, as DNA: TGTGCCAGCAGCCAAGTCCTAGCGGGCCGCACAGATACGCAGTATTTT.

The rearrangement joins TRBV7-2 to TRBJ1-6; 7 bases match TRBD1. The CDR3 extends over 15 amino acids. The germline V gene encodes CDR1 SGHTA and CDR2 FQGNSA. J lost 6 bases, V lost 5 bases, and 7 bases had no gene match. The CDR3 protein is CASSPGDRFNSPLHF. CDR3 DNA sequence: TGTGCCAGCAGCCCAGGGGACAGATTTAATTCACCCCTCCACTTT.

The V gene is TRBV10-3, the J gene TRBJ1-1, with TRBD1 as a possible D gene (5 bases). The ends were cut back, 8 bases at V and 8 bases at J, with 6 bases in the middle. The CDR3 totals 9 residues. CDR1 ENHRY and CDR2 SYGVKD come from the germline V gene. The chain's CDR3 is CAIQGEAFF. In nucleotides, the CDR3 is TGTGCCATCCAGGGAGAAGCTTTCTTT.

The chain links TRBV5-1 to TRBJ2-1, with D unclear. Germline loops: CDR1 SGHRS, CDR2 YFSETQ. CDR3 length equals 15 residues. V lost 4 bases and J 6 bases, leaving 17 bases between the germline ends. DNA of the CDR3: TGCGCCAGCAGCCCGGAAACGGATAGCAGCAATGAGCAGTTCTTC. Encoded protein: CASSPETDSSNEQFF.

The V call is TRBV7-9, the J call TRBJ2-7, with 7 bases that match TRBD2. The ends lost 5 bases at V and 5 bases at J; junction bases unmatched: 6. Germline CDR1 is SEHNR and CDR2 is FQNEAQ (reference sequence). The length of the CDR3 is 13 residues. The CDR3 region has the DNA TGTGCCAGCAGCCACGCGGGGGTAAACGAGCAGTACTTC. It specifies CASSHAGVNEQYF.